Following are 31 T cell receptor beta chains from one sample sequenced in a study of blood T cell repertoires in COVID-19. Using immunoSEQ multiplex PCR, the repertoire was profiled, and TCRdb retains in-frame clones only, with some absent. The table has some 180,000 clones, around 90% seen once; the top ten hold approximately 0.5%. Sequences were obtained from peripheral blood. All receptors derive from a man aged 45-60 years with acute or convalescent COVID-19.

The chain employs TRBV29-1 and TRBJ1-1, with 7 bases lining up with TRBD1. V lost 5 bases, J lost 7 bases, and 13 bases stayed unmatched. The CDR3 has 14 residues. Germline CDR1 SQVTM, CDR2 ANQGSEA. The CDR3 DNA follows: TGCAGCGTTAGGCCCTCCCACGGGACAGTTGAAGCTTTCTTT. This sequence encodes CSVRPSHGTVEAFF.

The chain is built from TRBV19 and TRBJ1-5, with a weak D call TRBD1 (6 bases). Germline CDR1 is LNHDA and CDR2 is SQIVND (reference sequence). The CDR3 is made up of 16 amino acids. Trimming removed 6 bases from V and 3 bases from J, with 18 bases in between. Here the CDR3 reads CASSNSVDSSNQPQHF. For the CDR3, the DNA is TGTGCCAGTAGCAACTCAGTGGACAGTTCCAATCAGCCCCAGCATTTT.

The rearrangement joins TRBV3-1 (or the pseudogene TRBV3-2) to TRBJ1-3, with D unresolved. Germline assignment: CDR1 LGHDT and CDR2 YNNKEL (reference sequence). The CDR3 covers 14 residues. V shed 7 bases and J shed 4 bases, with 14 bases lying between them. The CDR3 loop is CASTISGSGNTIYF. The CDR3 bases are TGTGCCAGCACCATATCTGGGAGCGGAAACACCATATATTTT.

The V and J genes are TRBV6-5 and TRBJ1-2; TRBD1 matches 7 bases. CDR3 size: 15 residues. Unmatched junction bases numbered 11, after V lost 6 bases and J lost 4 bases. Germline loops: CDR1 MNHEY, CDR2 SVGAGI. The CDR3 coding sequence is TGTGCCAGCAGGCAACGACAGGGACAAGGCTATGGCTACACCTTC. Its protein is CASRQRQGQGYGYTF.

This chain uses TRBV27 with TRBJ2-3; D not certain. The ends were cut back, 5 bases at V and 1 base at J, with 4 bases in the middle. Germline V CDR1 and CDR2: MNHEY, SMNVEV (reference sequence). CDR3 length: 12 residues. CDR3 sequence (DNA): TGTGCCAGCAGTAGCGGCACAGATACGCAGTATTTT. This codes for CASSSGTDTQYF.

The V call is TRBV19, the J call TRBJ1-5; D gene uncertain. V gave up 3 bases and J gave up 6 bases, with 6 bases separating them. CDR3 length: 12 amino acids. Per the germline V gene, CDR1 is LNHDA and CDR2 is SQIVND (reference sequence). The CDR3 loop reads CASSMRSQPQHF. The CDR3 nucleotides are TGTGCCAGTAGTATGCGTAGTCAGCCCCAGCATTTT.

This sequence joins TRBV4-1 and TRBJ1-5; D gene unclear. The CDR3 covers 13 residues. Trimming cost V 4 bases and J 4 bases, with 8 bases left between them. Germline V gives CDR1 MGHRA, CDR2 YSYEKL. The CDR3 spells CASSPFRNQPQHF. Here the CDR3 DNA reads TGCGCCAGCAGCCCTTTCAGGAATCAGCCCCAGCATTTT.

This chain uses TRBV30 with TRBJ1-5, with 8 bases identical to TRBD1. Germline CDR1 reads GTSNPN; CDR2 reads SVGIG (reference sequence). With V trimmed by 2 bases and J by 2 bases, 5 bases remained unmatched. The length of the CDR3 is 15 residues. Here the CDR3 reads CAWSRTGLGNQPQHF. The CDR3 DNA is TGTGCCTGGAGTAGGACAGGGCTCGGCAATCAGCCCCAGCATTTT. The entire variable domain, with the rest obtained from reference TRBV30 and TRBJ1-5, is as follows: SQTIHQWPATLVQPVGSPLSLECTVEGTSNPNLYWYRQAAGRGLQLLFYSVGIGQISSEVPQNLSASRPQDRQFILSSKKLLLSDSGFYLCAWSRTGLGNQPQHFGDGTRLSIL.

The V call is TRBV5-6, the J call TRBJ1-2; D gene ambiguous. Germline CDR1 reads SGHDT; CDR2 reads YYEEEE. The CDR3 is made up of 16 amino acids. With 3 bases removed from V and 4 bases from J, the gap between germline ends came to 19 bases. CDR3 protein: CASSSTSGTLAYGYTF. The CDR3 DNA sequence: TGTGCCAGCAGCTCTACTTCGGGTACCCTAGCCTATGGCTACACCTTC.

Only a few counts were recorded for this clone. This chain connects TRBV7-9 to TRBJ1-6; 7 positions agree with TRBD1. Germline values: CDR1 SEHNR, CDR2 FQNEAQ (reference sequence). V lost 1 base to trimming and J lost 7 bases; unmatched junction nucleotides: 4. The CDR3 is made up of 15 amino acids. The CDR3 region has the DNA TGTGCCAGCAGCTTAGGGGTAGGGGGCAATTCACCCCTCCACTTT. Protein: CASSLGVGGNSPLHF.

The chain is built from TRBV7-2 and TRBJ2-5, with 8 bases matching TRBD1. The J segment lost 5 bases and the V segment lost 5 bases, leaving 16 bases of the junction unmatched. CDR1 is SGHTA, CDR2 FQGNSA, per germline. The CDR3 contains 17 residues. The CDR3 loop reads CASSQGAMGIGWETQYF. CDR3 nucleotides: TGTGCCAGCAGCCAGGGGGCGATGGGAATCGGATGGGAGACCCAGTACTTC.

This clone occurred once. The gene calls are TRBV2 and TRBJ1-1; 8 bases agree with TRBD1. J was trimmed by 1 base and V by 6 bases; bases with no gene match: 16. Germline V CDR1 and CDR2: SNHLY, FYNNEI. The CDR3 has 18 amino acids. The CDR3 here is CASRDPRGDRPKNTEAFF. Written as DNA, the CDR3 is TGTGCCAGCAGAGACCCACGGGGGGACAGGCCAAAGAACACTGAAGCTTTCTTT.

This chain uses TRBV6-1 with TRBJ1-3; D not certain. The germline V gene encodes CDR1 MNHNS and CDR2 SASEGT. The CDR3 loop spans 15 amino acids. The V and J ends lost 3 bases and 4 bases respectively, with 13 bases between them. In DNA, the CDR3 is TGTGCCAGCAGTGACCACTACCCAAGGGGAAACACCATATATTTT. Its translation: CASSDHYPRGNTIYF.

This sequence joins TRBV7-2 and TRBJ1-6; 7 bases map to TRBD1. Trimming at V came to 5 bases and at J to 5 bases, leaving 9 bases not matched to a gene. The CDR3 sequence is 16 residues long. Per the germline V gene, CDR1 is SGHTA and CDR2 is FQGNSA. CDR3 DNA: TGTGCCAGCAGCACCACCGACAGGGTCCATAATTCACCCCTCCACTTT. This codes for CASSTTDRVHNSPLHF.

The gene calls are TRBV5-1 and TRBJ2-2; possibly TRBD2 for D (6 bases). Trimming shortened V by 4 bases and J by 6 bases, and 10 bases separated the two germline ends. Germline V gene sequence: CDR1 SGHRS, CDR2 YFSETQ. CDR3 length equals 13 residues. The CDR3 DNA sequence: TGCGCCAGCAGCCCCGGGGAGGCCGGGGAGCTGTTTTTT. Translating it yields CASSPGEAGELFF.

V usage is TRBV5-8 and J usage is TRBJ2-7; 16 bases fit TRBD2. Trimming at V came to 5 bases and at J to 5 bases, leaving 10 bases not matched to a gene. The germline V gene has CDR1 SGHTS and CDR2 YDEGEE. The CDR3 spans 17 residues. Here the CDR3 DNA reads TGTGCCAGCAGTTACAAGGGACTAGCGGGAGGGCCTAACGAGCAGTACTTC. Its protein product is CASSYKGLAGGPNEQYF.

As to this clone: The junction does not match germline at one end; this may be a read error. V usage is TRBV11-3 and J usage is TRBJ2-1; D not certain. Germline V gives CDR1 SGHNT, CDR2 YENEEA. This CDR3 is 16 amino acids long. The DNA of the CDR3 is TGTGCCAGCAGCCCCCGTGGCGGATACGACCACAATGCGCAGTTCTTC. Protein sequence: CASSPRGGYDHNAQFF.

This rearrangement joins TRBV28 to TRBJ2-7; 8 nucleotides align to TRBD2. CDR3 length: 14 residues. V trimming: 7 bases; J trimming: 6 bases; junction bases outside the gene matches: 11. Germline V gives CDR1 MDHEN, CDR2 SYDVKM. The DNA of the CDR3 is TGTGCCAGCACTCCACGGGGGGGCCCTTCCGAGCAGTACGTC. Encoded protein: CASTPRGGPSEQYV.

The genes are TRBV6-5 and TRBJ2-5; 9 bases map to TRBD2. The ends lost 8 bases at V and 1 base at J; junction bases unmatched: 8. The CDR3 is made up of 15 amino acids. From germline, CDR1 is MNHEY and CDR2 SVGAGI. The CDR3 nucleotides are TGTGCCAGCCCTCCGGGACTAGCAGTCCAAGAGACCCAGTACTTC. Translating it yields CASPPGLAVQETQYF.

The genes are TRBV5-4 and TRBJ2-7; 7 bases agree with TRBD2. CDR3 length: 16 amino acids. The trim removed 0 bases at V and 0 bases at J, leaving 6 bases unmatched. The germline V gene encodes CDR1 SGHNT and CDR2 YYREEE (reference sequence). CDR3 protein: CASSLEVGGISYEQYF. The DNA for the CDR3 is TGTGCCAGCAGCTTGGAGGTCGGGGGGATCTCCTACGAGCAGTACTTC.

This sequence joins TRBV5-1 and TRBJ2-1; 16 bases line up with TRBD2. Trimming removed 3 bases from V and 10 bases from J; junction bases left unmatched: 1. There are 14 residues in the CDR3. Per the germline V gene, CDR1 is SGHRS and CDR2 is YFSETQ. DNA for the CDR3: TGCGCCAGCAGCTCGGGACTAGCGGGAGGGGAGCAGTTCTTC. Translation: CASSSGLAGGEQFF.

CDR3 sequence: CAWSVGAEQYF. CDR3 in DNA: TGTGCCTGGAGTGTTGGGGCGGAGCAGTACTTC. The chain joins TRBV30 to TRBJ2-7; possibly TRBD1 for D (5 bases). V lost 0 bases, J lost 7 bases, and 7 bases lay in between. CDR3 length: 11 amino acids. Germline loops: CDR1 GTSNPN, CDR2 SVGIG (reference sequence).

Turning to this clone: A junction end diverges from the germline sequence, so it may reflect a read error. For the CDR3, the DNA is TGTGCCATCGGTGACAGCCTACAGGAGAAACTGTTTTTT. This translates into CAIGDSLQEKLFF. This chain connects TRBV10-3 to TRBJ1-4; possibly TRBD1 for D (5 bases). The length of the CDR3 is 13 residues. Looked up from germline, CDR1 is ENHRY and CDR2 is SYGVKD.

The chain links TRBV6-2 or TRBV6-3 to TRBJ2-5; 8 positions agree with TRBD2. With V trimmed by 5 bases and J by 0 bases, 8 bases remained unmatched. In germline, CDR1 is MNHEY, CDR2 SVGEGT. The CDR3 covers 16 residues. CDR3 in amino acids: CASSPGGRPNQETQYF. CDR3 nucleotides: TGTGCCAGCAGTCCGGGAGGGCGTCCCAACCAAGAGACCCAGTACTTC.

The chain has TRBV7-2 and TRBJ2-7, with 7 bases identical to TRBD2. Trimming took 2 bases from V and 2 from J; bases not matched to a gene: 6. This CDR3 region has 15 residues. CDR1 SGHTA and CDR2 FQGNSA come from the germline V gene. The CDR3 sequence: CASSLLAGATYEQYF. In nucleotides, the CDR3 is TGTGCCAGCAGCTTATTGGCGGGAGCGACCTACGAGCAGTACTTC.

In its sample, this clone was seen once. The chain combines TRBV24-1 with TRBJ2-1, with 7 bases aligning to TRBD1. V trimming: 3 bases; J trimming: 8 bases; junction bases outside the gene matches: 21. CDR3 size: 19 residues. CDR1 and CDR2 from the germline V gene are KGHDR and SFDVKD. Here the CDR3 reads CATSDTGTTGDRILDEQFF. The DNA for the CDR3 is TGTGCCACCAGTGATACAGGAACCACAGGGGACCGAATTTTGGATGAGCAGTTCTTC.

This clone was seen once. V gene TRBV7-9 combines with J gene TRBJ2-1, with 8 bases fitting TRBD1. The V gene's germline CDR1 is SEHNR and CDR2 FQNEAQ (reference sequence). J gave up 6 bases and V 11 bases, and 3 bases lay outside the gene matches. CDR3 length equals 11 residues. The CDR3: CAGQGGNEQFF. The DNA of the CDR3 is TGTGCCGGACAGGGTGGCAATGAGCAGTTCTTC.

The CDR3 DNA reads TGTGCCAGCAGTCGGGGACAAGAGACCCAGTACTTC. This gives the protein CASSRGQETQYF. J is TRBJ2-5 and V is TRBV28, with D tentatively TRBD2 (5 bases). Germline-derived CDR1 and CDR2 are MDHEN and SYDVKM. The CDR3 has 12 amino acids. Trimming cost V 5 bases and J 2 bases, with 6 bases left between them.

This clone was seen a single time. This sequence joins TRBV19 and TRBJ2-7; 7 positions match TRBD1. Germline lookup yields CDR1 LNHDA and CDR2 SQIVND (reference sequence). J was trimmed by 1 base and V by 5 bases; bases with no gene match: 2. The CDR3 loop spans 13 amino acids. The CDR3 sequence is CASSSGQSYEQYF. CDR3 sequence (DNA): TGTGCCAGTAGTTCGGGACAGTCCTACGAGCAGTACTTC.

The chain recombines TRBV5-4 with TRBJ2-3; the match to TRBD2 covers 8 bases. There are 15 residues in the CDR3. V shed 5 bases, J shed 0 bases, and the junction held 5 bases outside the gene matches. The germline V gene has CDR1 SGHNT and CDR2 YYREEE (reference sequence). Here the CDR3 reads CASRLAGRSTDTQYF. The DNA of the CDR3 is TGTGCCAGCAGGTTAGCGGGGAGAAGCACAGATACGCAGTATTTT.

The J gene is TRBJ2-5, the V gene TRBV19; D gene unclear. Per germline, CDR1 LNHDA and CDR2 SQIVND (reference sequence). This CDR3 comprises 14 residues. V was shortened by 3 bases and J by 5 bases, with 13 bases between the two germline ends. CDR3 in amino acids: CASSMAQVQETQYF. The CDR3 DNA sequence: TGTGCCAGTAGTATGGCCCAGGTCCAGGAGACCCAGTACTTC.